This entry features one TCR beta chain sequence. This clonotype was counted between two and nine times. The target of this receptor is not known. The record has no base qualities; no much larger clone is one base away. Libraries of naive CD8 T cells were generated from about 19,000 to 1,100,000 sorted cells, with 10%, 30% or 50% of the purified RNA used. Naive CD8 T cells were FACS-sorted as CD8+CD4-CCR7+CD45RA+ on a BD FACSAria II into RLT Plus buffer. To test detection sensitivity, Jurkat RNA equal to around nine TCR copies was added to samples of roughly 18,000-1,000,000 naive CD8 T cells. Enrichment of CD8 T cells was done with RosetteSep CD8+ T Cell Enrichment Cocktail plus Ficoll-Paque, and ACK red cell lysis came afterward. The sample comes from a study of molecular identifiers for immune sequencing clone quantification (dated by TCRdb to the late 2010s). With respect to the entire study: For a replicate experiment, the RNA from either approximately 20,000 or 100,000 naive CD8 T cells was divided into five aliquots, and four of those aliquots went on to sequencing. CD8 T cells were used in a methods study to benchmark molecular-identifier clustering-based TCR repertoire sequencing (MIDCIRS) and TCR RNA copy counting.

From V the trimming removes 5 bases and from J it removes 8 bases, while the gene matches leave 9 bases of the junction unaccounted for. For CDR1 and CDR2, the germline V gene (reference sequence) lists PRHDT and FYEKMQ. The CDR3 has 16 amino acids, counting the end cysteine and phenylalanine. The kept DNA is CDR3 alone, 48 bases in frame from the first base. Findings and caveats that apply to the study as a whole: Highly expanded clone sizes could be underestimated because identical TCR molecules may share a barcode. A single cell's worth of spiked-in Jurkat TCR RNA was reported detectable even among around 970,000 naive CD8 T cells. Naive libraries contained spiked-in Jurkat TCR RNA (around eleven copies' worth), which is not part of the donor repertoire. Clones above 20 RNA copies held over 99% of molecules in CMV-specific effector cells but under 1% in naive cells. Modeling indicated about three TCR RNA copies recovered per cell, compared with about 10 by digital PCR, which implies a capture efficiency of 25% to 35%. When barcode sub-clustering was not used, chimeric consensus sequences inflated TCR diversity, with chimeras reaching as high as 47%.

Library preparation used PCR. Data came from a NextSeq 500. Bulk TCR libraries were prepared as previously described, using TCR primers listed in Table S5. Total RNA was purified with the Qiagen AllPrep DNA/RNA kit. Before analysis, reads from multiple sequencing runs of one library were combined. In the source study's methods: Reads were retained only if their TCR constant sequence matched exactly, and those retained reads were trimmed to 150 nt and grouped according to their 12-nt molecular barcodes. Reads within each barcode group were sub-clustered using a 15% Levenshtein threshold, and quality-weighted consensus sequences were constructed for each RNA molecule. Non-functional sequences were removed, as were lower-count sequences one edit away from another. Barcode sub-clusters with fewer than 20% of the maximum read count were removed, based on fitting two negative binomial distributions. TCRdb's own reprocessing of the public reads used fastp at Q25 and MiXCR and kept productive beta chains. Every distinct CDR3 protein forms one entry, paired with its most common genes and DNA. Clone size and V and J calls follow TCRdb, not the original study. This sample comprises some 680,000 distinct CDR3 sequences, 25% of them detected only once. The ten most abundant clones make up 0.7% to 0.95% of the sample.

Sequenced input: naive CD8+ T cells from blood, with Jurkat cell RNA spiked in. The sample's cell subset or site, from its label and the paper: FACS-sorted CD8+CD4-CCR7+CD45RA+ naive T cells. The receptor was isolated from a human donor in good health. Some libraries in this study had Jurkat cell RNA spiked in. Recombination linked TRBV13 to TRBJ2-2; 12 bases in the junction line up with TRBD2. For the CDR3, the sequence is CASSTALAGGSGELFF. The nucleotide sequence reads TGTGCCAGCAGCACCGCACTAGCGGGGGGATCAGGGGAGCTGTTTTTT. The variable domain in full, with residues beyond the CDR3 obtained from the reference TRBV13 and TRBJ2-2 genes, is AAGVIQSPRHLIKEKRETATLKCYPIPRHDTVYWYQQGPGQDPQFLISFYEKMQSDKGSIPDRFSAQQFSDYHSELNMSSLELGDSALYFCASSTALAGGSGELFFGEGSRLTVL.